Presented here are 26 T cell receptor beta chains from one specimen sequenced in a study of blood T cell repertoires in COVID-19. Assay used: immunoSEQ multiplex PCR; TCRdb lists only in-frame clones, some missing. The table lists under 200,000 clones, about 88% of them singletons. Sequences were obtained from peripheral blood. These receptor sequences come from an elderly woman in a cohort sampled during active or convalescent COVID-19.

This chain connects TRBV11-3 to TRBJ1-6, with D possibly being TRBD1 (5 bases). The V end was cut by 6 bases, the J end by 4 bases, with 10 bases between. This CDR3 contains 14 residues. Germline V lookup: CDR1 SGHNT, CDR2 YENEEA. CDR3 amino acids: CASRGGRYNSPLHF. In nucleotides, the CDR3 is TGTGCCAGCAGGGGGGGGAGGTATAATTCACCCCTCCACTTT.

Here the CDR3 reads CASSLAHPGTYGYTF. The CDR3 nucleotides read TGCGCCAGCAGCTTGGCTCACCCCGGGACATATGGCTACACCTTC. The V call is TRBV5-1, the J call TRBJ1-2; weak D call: TRBD1 (6 bases). The CDR3 length is 15 residues. V lost 0 bases, J lost 5 bases, and 14 bases lay in between. CDR1 and CDR2 (germline): SGHRS, YFSETQ.

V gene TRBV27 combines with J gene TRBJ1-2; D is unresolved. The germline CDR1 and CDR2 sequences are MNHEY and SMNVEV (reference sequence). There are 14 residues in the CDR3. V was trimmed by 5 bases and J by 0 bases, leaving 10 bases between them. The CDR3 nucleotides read TGTGCCAGCAGTCCTCGTATGTCTAACTATGGCTACACCTTC. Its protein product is CASSPRMSNYGYTF.

CDR3 in amino acids: CASHRGQMNTEAFF. The CDR3 nucleotides read TGTGCCAGTCACAGGGGACAGATGAACACTGAAGCTTTCTTT. The genes are TRBV18 and TRBJ1-1; 7 nucleotides align to TRBD1. V was clipped by 9 bases and J by 0 bases; unmatched bases: 7. CDR3 length: 14 amino acids. Germline lookup yields CDR1 KGHSH and CDR2 LQKENI.

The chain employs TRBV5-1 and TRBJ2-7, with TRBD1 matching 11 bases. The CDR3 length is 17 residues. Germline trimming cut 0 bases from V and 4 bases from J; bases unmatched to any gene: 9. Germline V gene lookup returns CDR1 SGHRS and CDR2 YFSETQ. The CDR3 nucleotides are TGCGCCAGCAGCTTGGCAGGACGGACAGGGGGCTTGTACGAGCAGTACTTC. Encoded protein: CASSLAGRTGGLYEQYF.

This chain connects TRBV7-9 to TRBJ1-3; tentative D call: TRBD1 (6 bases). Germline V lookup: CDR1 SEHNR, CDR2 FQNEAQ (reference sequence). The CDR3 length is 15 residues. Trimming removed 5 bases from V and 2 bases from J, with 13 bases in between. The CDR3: CASSLQGRTGNTIYF. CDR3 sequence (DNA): TGTGCCAGCAGCCTACAGGGACGAACTGGAAACACCATATATTTT.

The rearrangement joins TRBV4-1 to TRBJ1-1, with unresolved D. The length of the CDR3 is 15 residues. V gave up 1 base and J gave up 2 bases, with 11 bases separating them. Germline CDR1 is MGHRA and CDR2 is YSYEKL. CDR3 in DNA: TGCGCCAGCAGCCAAGTACAGCTCCTTAACACTGAAGCTTTCTTT. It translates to CASSQVQLLNTEAFF.

CDR3: CASNHGGHEQFF. CDR3 sequence (DNA): TGTGCCAGCAACCACGGGGGGCATGAGCAGTTCTTC. The chain couples TRBV2 to TRBJ2-1; tentatively, D is TRBD2 (7 bases). The V end was cut by 7 bases, the J end by 8 bases, with 12 bases between. CDR3 size: 12 residues. The germline CDR1 and CDR2 sequences are SNHLY and FYNNEI.

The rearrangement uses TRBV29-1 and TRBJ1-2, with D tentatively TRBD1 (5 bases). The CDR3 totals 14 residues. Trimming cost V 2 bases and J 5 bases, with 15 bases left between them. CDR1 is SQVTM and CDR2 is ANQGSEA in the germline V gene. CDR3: CSVERTPAFYGYTF. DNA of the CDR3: TGCAGCGTTGAAAGGACACCGGCATTTTATGGCTACACCTTC. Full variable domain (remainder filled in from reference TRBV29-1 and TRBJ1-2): SAVISQKPSRDICQRGTSLTIQCQVDSQVTMMFWYRQQPGQSLTLIATANQGSEATYESGFVIDKFPISRPNLTFSTLTVSNMSPEDSSIYLCSVERTPAFYGYTFGSGTRLTVV.

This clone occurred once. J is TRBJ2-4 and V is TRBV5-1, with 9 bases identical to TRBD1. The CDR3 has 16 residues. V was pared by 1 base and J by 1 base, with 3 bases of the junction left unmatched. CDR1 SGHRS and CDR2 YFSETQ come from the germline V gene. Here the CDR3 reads CASSLLGQGAKNIQYF. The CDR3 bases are TGCGCCAGCAGCTTGTTAGGACAGGGGGCCAAAAACATTCAGTACTTC.

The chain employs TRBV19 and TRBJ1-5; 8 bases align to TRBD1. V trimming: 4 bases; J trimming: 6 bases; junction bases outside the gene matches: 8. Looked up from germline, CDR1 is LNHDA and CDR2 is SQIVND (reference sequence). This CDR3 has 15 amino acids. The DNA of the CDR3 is TGTGCCAGTAGTAAGCGGACAGGGAGCGGTCAGCCCCAGCATTTT. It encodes CASSKRTGSGQPQHF.

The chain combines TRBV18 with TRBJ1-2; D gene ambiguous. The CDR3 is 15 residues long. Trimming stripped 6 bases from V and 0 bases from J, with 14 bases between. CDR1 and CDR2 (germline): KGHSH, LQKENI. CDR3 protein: CASSPLPTSNYGYTF. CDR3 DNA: TGTGCCAGCTCTCCGCTCCCGACATCTAACTATGGCTACACCTTC.

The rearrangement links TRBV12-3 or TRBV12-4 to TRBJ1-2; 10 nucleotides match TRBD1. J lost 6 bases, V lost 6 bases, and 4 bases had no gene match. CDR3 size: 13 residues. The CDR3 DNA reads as TGTGCCAGCAGCCTGGACAGGGGGAATGGCTACACCTTC. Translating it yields CASSLDRGNGYTF.

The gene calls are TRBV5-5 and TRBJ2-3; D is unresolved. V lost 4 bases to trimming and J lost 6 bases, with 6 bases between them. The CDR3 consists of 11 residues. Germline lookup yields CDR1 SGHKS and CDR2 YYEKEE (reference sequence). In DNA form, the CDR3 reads TGTGCCAGCAGCCCCTCTGATACGCAGTATTTT. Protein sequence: CASSPSDTQYF.

The DNA of the CDR3 is TGTGCCACCAGTGATACTGGGACTAGCGGGAGGGGAGAGACCCAGTACTTC. Its protein is CATSDTGTSGRGETQYF. The chain carries TRBV24-1 and TRBJ2-5; 16 bases are shared with TRBD2. The CDR3 extends over 17 amino acids. V gave up 3 bases and J gave up 4 bases; unmatched junction bases: 4. Germline lookup yields CDR1 KGHDR and CDR2 SFDVKD.

CDR3 DNA: TGTGCCAGCAATAGCGCAGGTGCCAACACTGAAGCTTTCTTT. Translated: CASNSAGANTEAFF. The rearrangement uses TRBV28 and TRBJ1-1; D is undetermined. Germline loops: CDR1 MDHEN, CDR2 SYDVKM. The V and J ends lost 7 bases and 2 bases respectively, with 14 bases between them. This CDR3 spans 14 amino acids.

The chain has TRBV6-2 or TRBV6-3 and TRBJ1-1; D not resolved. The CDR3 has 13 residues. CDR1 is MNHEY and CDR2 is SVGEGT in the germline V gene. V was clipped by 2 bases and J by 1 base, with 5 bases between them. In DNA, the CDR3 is TGTGCCAGCAGTTACAGTAGGAACACTGAAGCTTTCTTT. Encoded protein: CASSYSRNTEAFF.

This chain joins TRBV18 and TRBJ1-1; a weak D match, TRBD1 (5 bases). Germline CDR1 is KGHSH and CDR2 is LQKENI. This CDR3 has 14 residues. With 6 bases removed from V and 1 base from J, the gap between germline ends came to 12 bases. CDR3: CASSQSTENTEAFF. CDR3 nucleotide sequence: TGTGCCAGCTCGCAGTCGACAGAGAACACTGAAGCTTTCTTT.

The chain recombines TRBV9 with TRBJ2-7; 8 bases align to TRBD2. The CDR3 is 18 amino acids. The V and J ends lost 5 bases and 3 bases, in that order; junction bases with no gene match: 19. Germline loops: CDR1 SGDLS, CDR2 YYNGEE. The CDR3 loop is CASRAVRFKRESGYEQYV. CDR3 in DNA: TGTGCCAGCAGGGCCGTGAGATTTAAGCGGGAGTCAGGCTACGAGCAGTACGTC.

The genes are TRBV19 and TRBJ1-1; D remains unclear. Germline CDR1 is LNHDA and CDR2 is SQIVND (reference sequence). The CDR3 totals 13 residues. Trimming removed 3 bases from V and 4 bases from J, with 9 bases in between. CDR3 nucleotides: TGTGCCAGTAGTATTTCTGCGGGCACTGAAGCTTTCTTT. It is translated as CASSISAGTEAFF.

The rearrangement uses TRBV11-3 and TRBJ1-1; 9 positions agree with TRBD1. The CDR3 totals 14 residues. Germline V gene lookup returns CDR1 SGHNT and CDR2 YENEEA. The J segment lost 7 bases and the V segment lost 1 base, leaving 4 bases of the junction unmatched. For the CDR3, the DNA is TGTGCCAGCAGCTTAGCACAGGGGGCGAATGAAGCTTTCTTT. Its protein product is CASSLAQGANEAFF.

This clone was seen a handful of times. In nucleotides, the CDR3 is TGTGCCAGCATCAGGGAAGGGAACTCACCCCTCCACTTT. This gives the protein CASIREGNSPLHF. The chain combines TRBV28 with TRBJ1-6, with D perhaps TRBD1 (5 bases). This CDR3 comprises 13 residues. Germline assignment: CDR1 MDHEN and CDR2 SYDVKM. V gave up 7 bases and J gave up 10 bases, with 14 bases separating them.

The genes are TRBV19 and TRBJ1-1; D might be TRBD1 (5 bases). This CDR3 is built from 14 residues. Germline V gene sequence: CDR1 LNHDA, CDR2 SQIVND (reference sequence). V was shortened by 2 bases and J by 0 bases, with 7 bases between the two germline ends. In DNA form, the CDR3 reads TGTGCCAGTAGTATAACAGGAATGAACACTGAAGCTTTCTTT. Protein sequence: CASSITGMNTEAFF.

This CDR3 is CASSLVGTGISPLHF. CDR3 bases: TGTGCCAGCAGCTTAGTAGGGACAGGGATTTCACCCCTCCACTTT. The rearrangement joins TRBV7-9 to TRBJ1-6; 9 bases fit TRBD1. The CDR3 runs 15 residues. The germline CDR1 and CDR2 sequences are SEHNR and FQNEAQ (reference sequence). Unmatched junction bases numbered 4, after V lost 1 base and J lost 9 bases. The full variable domain, its missing parts supplied by reference TRBV7-9 and TRBJ1-6, is DTGVSQNPRHKITKRGQNVTFRCDPISEHNRLYWYRQTLGQGPEFLTYFQNEAQLEKSRLLSDRFSAERPKGSFSTLEIQRTEQGDSAMYLCASSLVGTGISPLHFGNGTRLTVT.

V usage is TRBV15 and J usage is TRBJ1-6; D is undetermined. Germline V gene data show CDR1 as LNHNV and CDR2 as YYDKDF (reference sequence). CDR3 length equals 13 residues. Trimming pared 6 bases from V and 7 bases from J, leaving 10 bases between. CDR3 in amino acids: CATSSLLNSPLHF. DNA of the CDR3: TGTGCCACCAGTTCCTTGTTGAATTCACCCCTCCACTTT.

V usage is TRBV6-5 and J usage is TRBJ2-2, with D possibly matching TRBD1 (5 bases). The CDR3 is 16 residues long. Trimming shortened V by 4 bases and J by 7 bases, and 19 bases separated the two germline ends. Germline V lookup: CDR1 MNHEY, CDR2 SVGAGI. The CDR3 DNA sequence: TGTGCCAGCAGTTCCCATCAAGGGGTCGTTAGCGGGGAGCTGTTTTTT. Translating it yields CASSSHQGVVSGELFF.